This entry concerns a single T cell receptor beta chain. Its antigen is currently not known. No base-level quality is on record; no much larger clone is a single base apart. These data come from a study of immune evolution from preneoplasia to lung adenocarcinoma (dated by TCRdb to the early 2020s). About the investigation overall: The study profiled immune contexture across lung adenocarcinoma precursors and invasive adenocarcinoma using immune gene expression, TCR sequencing and multiplex immunofluorescence. Resected precursor lesions (AAH, AIS, MIA) and invasive adenocarcinomas were compared with paired morphologically normal lung tissue. Sample size was determined by specimen availability and not by a prior power calculation. The immune data were integrated with whole exome sequencing and methylation data from the same cohort of nodules. The overall cohort comprised around 55 patients with pulmonary nodules who underwent surgical resection. The TCR sequencing data were obtained from around 51 patients. According to the study, roughly 100 samples were used for TCR sequencing. POLYSOLVER was used to infer class I HLA alleles from exome data, and LOHHLA was used to detect allele-specific HLA loss.

Overall study results and their limits: Because every patient came from Japan and China, how well the results apply to Western populations was uncertain. The highest clonality was observed in normal lung, whereas higher T cell density and diversity but lower clonality appeared to be present in later-stage lesions. The findings reflected association rather than direct causation, and larger cohorts with long-term follow-up and longitudinal biopsies were considered necessary. Top T cell clone frequencies were highest in normal lung and appeared to decrease progressively from AAH through AIS, MIA and invasive adenocarcinoma.

The CDR3 measures 14 amino acids from cysteine to phenylalanine. Here the CDR3 DNA is all that survives: 42 bases in frame from base 1. V lost 6 bases and J lost 3 bases, and the count of bases not matched to a germline gene is 4. The germline V gene provides CDR1 SNHLY and CDR2 FYNNEI. Resection was performed on patients in Japan or China between the mid-2010s and the late 2010s. The histologic diagnosis of each case was independently confirmed on H&E slides by two lung cancer pathologists. DNA was isolated from FFPE tissue using the AllPrep DNA/RNA FFPE Kit. Using the immunoSEQ hsTCRbeta Kit, TCR beta CDR3 regions were sequenced from DNA. The source study handled its data this way. TCR sequencing data were analysed with the ImmunoSEQ Analyzer. T cell clonality was defined as 1 minus Pielou's evenness computed on productive rearrangements. T cell diversity was measured with the inverse Simpson index on productive templates. T cell density was expressed as TCR beta template counts normalized to usable DNA, with usable DNA estimated by amplifying and sequencing housekeeping genes. TCR metrics were compared across histologic stages using two-sided Kruskal-Wallis tests. Drawn from immuneACCESS, this table holds only the in-frame rearrangements with V and J called that TCRdb kept. Clones are partly lost; checked studies trace under half to an unresolved V gene and leave the rest unexplained. V and J calls and clone size come straight from that table; D and trimming were deduced from the DNA. Here the sample has 3,500 to 4,500 clones; about 80% occur a single time. The ten largest clones represent 14% of the sample.

The chain uses TRBV2 and TRBJ2-2; TRBD1 lines up with 7 middle nucleotides. The specimen was FFPE adjacent normal lung tissue. The receptor was derived from a person aged 60 to 80 with lung adenocarcinoma. The base sequence is TGTGCCAGCAGAGGGACAGAGTACACCGGGGAGCTGTTTTTT. Translated, it reads CASRGTEYTGELFF.